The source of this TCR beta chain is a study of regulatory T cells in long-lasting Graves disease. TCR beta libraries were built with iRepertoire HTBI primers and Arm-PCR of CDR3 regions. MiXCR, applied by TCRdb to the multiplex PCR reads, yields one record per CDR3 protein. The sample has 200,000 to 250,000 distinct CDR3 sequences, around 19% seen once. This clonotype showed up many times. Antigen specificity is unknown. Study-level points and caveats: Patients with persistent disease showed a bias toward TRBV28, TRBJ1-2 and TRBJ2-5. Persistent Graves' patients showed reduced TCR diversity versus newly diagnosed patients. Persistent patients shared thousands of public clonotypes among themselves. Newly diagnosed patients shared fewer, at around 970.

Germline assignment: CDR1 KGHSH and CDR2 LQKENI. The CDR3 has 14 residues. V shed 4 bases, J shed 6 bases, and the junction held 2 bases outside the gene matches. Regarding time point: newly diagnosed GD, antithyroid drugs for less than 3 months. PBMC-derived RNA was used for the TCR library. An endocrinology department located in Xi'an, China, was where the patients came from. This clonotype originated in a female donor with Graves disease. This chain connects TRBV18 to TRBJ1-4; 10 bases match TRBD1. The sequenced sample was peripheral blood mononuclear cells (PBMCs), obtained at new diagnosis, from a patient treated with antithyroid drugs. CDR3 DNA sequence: TGTGCCAGCTCACTGACAGGGGGCGATGAAAAACTGTTTTTT. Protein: CASSLTGGDEKLFF. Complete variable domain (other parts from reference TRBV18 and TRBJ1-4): NAGVMQNPRHLVRRRGQEARLRCSPMKGHSHVYWYRQLPEEGLKFMVYLQKENIIDESGMPKERFSAEFPKEGPSILRIQQVVRGDSAAYFCASSLTGGDEKLFFGSGTQLSVL.